This TCR beta chain stems from a study of blood T cell repertoires in COVID-19. With 5 bases clipped from V and 0 bases from J, the junction kept 6 bases outside the gene matches. Germline V CDR1 and CDR2: SNHLY, FYNNEI. The CDR3 extends over 16 amino acids. The repertoire was sequenced with immunoSEQ multiplex PCR; TCRdb's copy has only in-frame clones and lacks some. Of more than 60,000 clones in the sample, roughly 82% were seen once. Sequencing was carried out using peripheral blood. The chain joins TRBV2 to TRBJ2-3; 9 bases fit TRBD2. The origin of this receptor is a woman older than 75 with acute or convalescent COVID-19. The DNA for the CDR3 is TGTGCCAGCAGTTCGCTAGCGGGACTTAGCACAGATACGCAGTATTTT. As protein: CASSSLAGLSTDTQYF. Full variable domain (rest looked up from reference TRBV2 and TRBJ2-3): EPEVTQTPSHQVTQMGQEVILRCVPISNHLYFYWYRQILGQKVEFLVSFYNNEISEKSEIFDDQFSVERPDGSNFTLKIRSTKLEDSAMYFCASSSLAGLSTDTQYFGPGTRLTVL.